This passage covers 26 T cell receptor beta chains from one sample sequenced in a study of beta chain features in type 1 diabetes. Study-wide results and caveats: TCRB CDR3 length was moderately but significantly reduced in all four CD4+ subsets of Type 1 diabetes patients.

The investigators reverse transcribed all of the isolated RNA, so they sequenced expressed TCRB transcripts. Sequenced by immunoSEQ multiplex PCR; TCRdb stores in-frame clones only, minus some. Among around 600,000 clones listed, roughly 12% were seen once. These TCRs' antigens remain unknown. What was sequenced was naive CD4+ T cells from blood. These receptors all stem from a man under 40 with type 1 diabetes.

J is TRBJ1-1 and V is TRBV10-2, with no clear D. The ends were cut back, 2 bases at V and 4 bases at J, with 8 bases in the middle. The CDR3 is 13 amino acids. CDR1 and CDR2 (germline): WSHSY, SAAADI. The CDR3 DNA follows: TGCGCCAGCAGTGAGGTGTCGGGCACTGAAGCTTTCTTT. As protein: CASSEVSGTEAFF.

This clone was seen only a few times. CDR3 bases: TGTGCCAGCAGCTTGACCTCAAGAGGCACAGATACGCAGTATTTT. Its translation is CASSLTSRGTDTQYF. The chain is built from TRBV5-6 and TRBJ2-3; D gene ambiguous. The germline gives CDR1 SGHDT, CDR2 YYEEEE. The CDR3 has 15 residues. Deletions cut 1 base from V and 1 base from J, with 10 bases between.

The V call is TRBV7-2, the J call TRBJ1-3; D is unclear. Trimming shortened V by 1 base and J by 2 bases, and 9 bases separated the two germline ends. There are 15 residues in the CDR3. Germline CDR1 SGHTA, CDR2 FQGNSA. The CDR3 reads CASSLGSPPGNTIYF. The CDR3 DNA reads TGTGCCAGCAGCTTAGGCTCCCCACCTGGAAACACCATATATTTT.

This clone was found a few times. The rearrangement links TRBV5-1 to TRBJ1-1, with 10 bases matching TRBD1. Trimming removed 3 bases from V and 7 bases from J; junction bases left unmatched: 9. The CDR3 is made up of 15 amino acids. CDR1 and CDR2 from the germline V gene are SGHRS and YFSETQ. The CDR3 here is CASSSLDRGDREAFF. The CDR3 nucleotides are TGCGCCAGCAGCTCCCTGGACAGGGGGGACCGTGAAGCTTTCTTT. Supplemented by reference TRBV5-1 and TRBJ1-1, the full variable domain reads KAGVTQTPRYLIKTRGQQVTLSCSPISGHRSVSWYQQTPGQGLQFLFEYFSETQRNKGNFPGRFSGRQFSNSRSEMNVSTLELGDSALYLCASSSLDRGDREAFFGQGTRLTVV.

This clone occurred a few times. V is TRBV11-2 and J is TRBJ2-3, with 16 bases matching TRBD2. Germline V gene sequence: CDR1 SGHAT, CDR2 FQNNGV. This CDR3 region has 17 residues. The V segment lost 3 bases and the J segment 2 bases; nucleotides outside the gene matches: 2. The CDR3 loop reads CASSFGTSGGATDTQYF. The CDR3 coding sequence is TGTGCCAGCAGCTTCGGGACTAGCGGGGGGGCCACAGATACGCAGTATTTT.

V and J are TRBV25-1 and TRBJ2-1; the D is unclear. The germline V gene encodes CDR1 MGHDK and CDR2 SYGVNS. Trimming stripped 2 bases from V and 6 bases from J, with 5 bases between. This CDR3 region has 12 residues. In DNA, the CDR3 is TGTGCCAGCAGTGAAAGGTCCAATGAGCAGTTCTTC. Translation gives CASSERSNEQFF.

This clone turned up a few times. V usage is TRBV11-2 and J usage is TRBJ2-3; D unclear. Germline V gene data show CDR1 as SGHAT and CDR2 as FQNNGV. Between the trimmed V and J ends, which lost 0 bases and 1 base, there was a span of 8 bases. The CDR3 length is 15 residues. CDR3 residues: CASSLEGPGTDTQYF. In nucleotides, the CDR3 is TGTGCCAGCAGCTTAGAGGGTCCGGGCACAGATACGCAGTATTTT.

This clone was found a few times. The chain joins TRBV13 to TRBJ2-1, with no clear D. Germline values: CDR1 PRHDT, CDR2 FYEKMQ (reference sequence). The CDR3 extends over 12 amino acids. Trimming cost V 0 bases and J 11 bases, with 8 bases left between them. CDR3 protein: CASSLGLSKQFF. The CDR3 coding sequence is TGTGCCAGCAGCTTAGGACTATCGAAGCAGTTCTTC. Supplemented by reference TRBV13 and TRBJ2-1, the full variable domain reads AAGVIQSPRHLIKEKRETATLKCYPIPRHDTVYWYQQGPGQDPQFLISFYEKMQSDKGSIPDRFSAQQFSDYHSELNMSSLELGDSALYFCASSLGLSKQFFGPGTRLTVL.

This clone has only a few counts. V gene TRBV19 combines with J gene TRBJ1-2, with D possibly TRBD1 on 5 matching bases. The CDR3 runs 12 residues. V shed 8 bases and J shed 3 bases, with 10 bases lying between them. Per the germline V gene, CDR1 is LNHDA and CDR2 is SQIVND (reference sequence). CDR3 loop: CASWTQYYGYTF. The CDR3 DNA sequence: TGTGCCAGTTGGACACAGTACTATGGCTACACCTTC.

This clone was recorded a few times. The V gene is TRBV29-1, the J gene TRBJ2-7; no clear D gene. CDR3 size: 11 residues. CDR1 SQVTM and CDR2 ANQGSEA come from the germline V gene. V was cut by 7 bases and J by 3 bases, with 10 bases left in between. CDR3 nucleotide sequence: TGCAGCGCTAAAGAGAGCTACGAGCAGTACTTC. This codes for CSAKESYEQYF.

To note about this clone: Additional DNA sequences in this sample encode the identical CDR3. CDR3 in DNA: TGTGCCAGCAGCGTGGGCATCCAAGAGACCCAGTACTTC. Its translation is CASSVGIQETQYF. The chain joins TRBV9 to TRBJ2-5; D gene unclear. V was cut by 2 bases and J by 1 base, with 6 bases left in between. CDR1 SGDLS and CDR2 YYNGEE come from the germline V gene. This CDR3 comprises 13 residues.

This chain uses TRBV7-9 with TRBJ2-7; 7 positions match TRBD1. The V and J ends lost 6 bases and 3 bases, in that order; junction bases with no gene match: 5. The CDR3 is 13 residues long. Germline CDR1 and CDR2: SEHNR and FQNEAQ (reference sequence). CDR3 residues: CASSFDRVYEQYF. As DNA, the CDR3 is TGTGCCAGCAGTTTCGACAGGGTCTACGAGCAGTACTTC.

V is TRBV29-1 and J is TRBJ1-2; D possibly corresponds to TRBD1 (6 bases). The germline V gene encodes CDR1 SQVTM and CDR2 ANQGSEA. CDR3 length equals 11 residues. Deletions cut 3 bases from V and 11 bases from J, with 13 bases between. The CDR3 DNA sequence: TGCAGCGTTGACACAGACAGGATTTACACCTTC. It specifies CSVDTDRIYTF.

The chain carries TRBV10-3 and TRBJ2-1; perhaps TRBD2 as D (6 bases). The CDR3 sequence is 15 residues long. V was trimmed by 6 bases and J by 5 bases, leaving 17 bases between them. CDR1 is ENHRY, CDR2 SYGVKD, per germline. In DNA, the CDR3 is TGTGCCATCAGCCAAGCCAGAACGGGGGACAATGAGCAGTTCTTC. It is translated as CAISQARTGDNEQFF.

V and J are TRBV11-2 and TRBJ1-1, with 8 bases fitting TRBD1. CDR1 is SGHAT, CDR2 FQNNGV, per germline. J lost 1 base, V lost 5 bases, and 3 bases had no gene match. The CDR3 has 14 amino acids. CDR3 coding DNA: TGTGCCAGCAGCCTAGGGACAGGGAACACTGAAGCTTTCTTT. It translates to CASSLGTGNTEAFF. Drawing the rest from reference TRBV11-2 and TRBJ1-1, the complete variable domain is EAGVAQSPRYKIIEKRQSVAFWCNPISGHATLYWYQQILGQGPKLLIQFQNNGVVDDSQLPKDRFSAERLKGVDSTLKIQPAKLEDSAVYLCASSLGTGNTEAFFGQGTRLTVV.

This clone was detected only a few times. CDR3 DNA sequence: TGTGCCAGCTCACAACAGGACGTCTACGAGCAGTACTTC. It encodes CASSQQDVYEQYF. The chain combines TRBV18 with TRBJ2-7; D is perhaps TRBD1 (5 bases). Trimming pared 4 bases from V and 3 bases from J, leaving 10 bases between. Germline lookup yields CDR1 KGHSH and CDR2 LQKENI. The CDR3 spans 13 residues.

The chain uses TRBV6-1 and TRBJ1-2, with 9 positions matching TRBD1. The V gene's germline CDR1 is MNHNS and CDR2 SASEGT. Trimming cost V 5 bases and J 5 bases; bases outside gene matches: 3. The CDR3 has 13 residues. DNA of the CDR3: TGTGCCAGCAGTAGTGACAGGGGGTATGGCTACACCTTC. This codes for CASSSDRGYGYTF.

This clone was found a few times. The CDR3 loop reads CASSSTYGYTF. CDR3 sequence (DNA): TGTGCCAGCAGCTCGACTTATGGCTACACCTTC. This sequence joins TRBV7-2 and TRBJ1-2; D is unclear. The germline CDR1 and CDR2 sequences are SGHTA and FQGNSA. V was clipped by 4 bases and J by 5 bases, with 5 bases between them. This CDR3 is built from 11 residues.

This clone was observed a handful of times. J is TRBJ2-3 and V is TRBV29-1; D may match TRBD1 or TRBD2 (5 bases each). Trimming took 7 bases from V and 3 from J, leaving 11 bases between them. CDR1 is SQVTM, CDR2 ANQGSEA, per germline. CDR3 length: 12 amino acids. The CDR3 coding sequence is TGCAGCGCCAGAGGGGATACAGATACGCAGTATTTT. Protein: CSARGDTDTQYF.

This clone has only a few counts. The chain is built from TRBV10-3 and TRBJ2-5, with D uncertain. Trimming stripped 6 bases from V and 4 bases from J, with 15 bases between. Germline V gene lookup returns CDR1 ENHRY and CDR2 SYGVKD. This CDR3 has 14 residues. CDR3 in amino acids: CAIRTDVNPETQYF. The CDR3 DNA sequence: TGTGCCATCAGGACCGACGTAAACCCAGAGACCCAGTACTTC.

This chain uses TRBV2 with TRBJ2-2, with a tentative D call TRBD2 (6 bases). V lost 6 bases, J lost 8 bases, and 19 bases lay in between. The CDR3 extends over 15 amino acids. Germline V CDR1 and CDR2: SNHLY, FYNNEI. In DNA form, the CDR3 reads TGTGCCAGCAGGGCGGGGACCCCTGACTCGGGGGAGCTGTTTTTT. This gives the protein CASRAGTPDSGELFF.

This clone was seen only a few times. The chain combines TRBV1 with TRBJ2-3; TRBD2, as called in the table, went unchecked against the DNA. TRBV1 is a pseudogene segment. CDR3 length: 18 amino acids. CDR3 region: CTSSRIPSAGGLSDTQYF. CDR3 in DNA: TGCACCAGCAGCCGAATCCCCTCAGCGGGGGGGCTCTCGGATACGCAGTATTTT.

A few counts support this clone. The chain has TRBV28 and TRBJ2-3; TRBD2 matches at 11 bases. Germline CDR1 is MDHEN and CDR2 is SYDVKM. With V trimmed by 4 bases and J by 0 bases, 6 bases remained unmatched. There are 17 residues in the CDR3. The CDR3 coding sequence is TGTGCCAGCAGTTCCTACCGACTAGCGGGGAGCACAGATACGCAGTATTTT. Translated, it gives CASSSYRLAGSTDTQYF.

This clone was found a few times. The V gene is TRBV10-3, the J gene TRBJ2-7; D is perhaps TRBD1 or TRBD2 (5 bases each). Germline V gene sequence: CDR1 ENHRY, CDR2 SYGVKD. This CDR3 is built from 14 residues. Trimming left V 5 bases short and J 6 bases short, with 17 bases between. CDR3 coding DNA: TGTGCCATCAGTAACCGGGACGCCCCGGCCGAGCAGTACTTC. Residues: CAISNRDAPAEQYF.

This sequence joins TRBV23-1 and TRBJ1-1; D possibly corresponds to TRBD1 (5 bases). TRBV23-1 is given ORF status, its function remaining uncertain. This CDR3 comprises 17 residues. The V and J ends lost 0 bases and 0 bases respectively, with 14 bases between them. CDR3 DNA sequence: TGCGCCAGCAGTCAATCGGCTCCGACAGAGATGAACACTGAAGCTTTCTTT. Its translation is CASSQSAPTEMNTEAFF.

The table lists this clone with a few counts. This chain uses TRBV6-6 with TRBJ2-5; D not certain. Germline V lookup: CDR1 MNHNY, CDR2 SVGAGI (reference sequence). Trimming pared 0 bases from V and 1 base from J, leaving 6 bases between. The CDR3 length is 14 residues. DNA of the CDR3: TGTGCCAGCAGTTACTCGAATAGCCAAGAGACCCAGTACTTC. Translating gives CASSYSNSQETQYF.